These T cell receptor beta chains were read from a single sample in a study of blood T cell repertoires in COVID-19. Assay used: immunoSEQ multiplex PCR; TCRdb lists only in-frame clones, some missing. Of approximately 100,000 clones detected, more than 70% appear once; the ten largest clones hold 3.5%. The material sequenced was peripheral blood. Every receptor here comes from a woman in her sixties with acute or convalescent COVID-19. Each CDR3 is given with its conserved first and last residue. A D gene is named only where the DNA matches it firmly. The listing skips clone size in some rows; elsewhere it reads once, few, many or a size class.

d_call: TRBD2; v_call: TRBV19; j_call: TRBJ2-1; clone_size: .; cdr3_aa: CASSAVTSGSYNEQFF; cdr3_nt: TGTGCCAGTAGTGCGGTAACTAGCGGCTCCTACAATGAGCAGTTCTTC
d_call: .; v_call: TRBV6-5; j_call: TRBJ1-4; clone_size: .; cdr3_aa: CASRRQTTNEKLFF; cdr3_nt: TGTGCCAGCCGTCGACAGACAACTAATGAAAAACTGTTTTTT
d_call: TRBD1; v_call: TRBV6-6; j_call: TRBJ1-1; clone_size: .; cdr3_aa: CATREGQRNTEAFF; cdr3_nt: TGTGCCACCCGGGAGGGACAGAGGAACACTGAAGCTTTCTTT
d_call: .; v_call: TRBV12-3/TRBV12-4; j_call: TRBJ2-1; clone_size: .; cdr3_aa: CASSLVGADEQFF; cdr3_nt: TGTGCCAGCAGTTTAGTGGGGGCCGATGAGCAGTTCTTC
d_call: TRBD1; v_call: TRBV29-1; j_call: TRBJ2-5; clone_size: .; cdr3_aa: CSAWTGEETQYF; cdr3_nt: TGCAGCGCCTGGACAGGGGAAGAGACCCAGTACTTC
d_call: TRBD1; v_call: TRBV27; j_call: TRBJ1-4; clone_size: .; cdr3_aa: CASRTDRRNEKLFF; cdr3_nt: TGTGCCAGCAGGACGGACAGGCGTAATGAAAAACTGTTTTTT
d_call: .; v_call: TRBV28; j_call: TRBJ1-2; clone_size: .; cdr3_aa: CASSLYSDSYGYTF; cdr3_nt: TGTGCCAGCAGTTTATACAGTGATAGCTATGGCTACACCTTC
d_call: TRBD1; v_call: TRBV3-1/TRBV3-2; j_call: TRBJ1-6; clone_size: .; cdr3_aa: CASRRMGTGNNSPLHF; cdr3_nt: TGTGCCAGCAGGCGCATGGGGACAGGGAATAATTCACCCCTCCACTTT
d_call: .; v_call: TRBV15; j_call: TRBJ1-1; clone_size: .; cdr3_aa: CATSYEQQGMNTEAFF; cdr3_nt: TGTGCCACCAGCTACGAACAACAGGGTATGAACACTGAAGCTTTCTTT
d_call: .; v_call: TRBV19; j_call: TRBJ1-2; clone_size: once; cdr3_aa: CASSSTVGSYGYTF; cdr3_nt: TGTGCCAGTAGTTCCACAGTGGGCTCCTATGGCTACACCTTC
d_call: TRBD2; v_call: TRBV5-1; j_call: TRBJ2-2; clone_size: .; cdr3_aa: CASSLGRLAGAGELFF; cdr3_nt: TGCGCCAGCAGCTTGGGCCGGCTAGCGGGAGCCGGGGAGCTGTTTTTT
d_call: TRBD1; v_call: TRBV6-1; j_call: TRBJ1-2; clone_size: .; cdr3_aa: CASSEGGQPNYGYTF; cdr3_nt: TGTGCCAGCAGTGAAGGGGGACAGCCTAACTATGGCTACACCTTC
d_call: TRBD1; v_call: TRBV18; j_call: TRBJ1-1; clone_size: .; cdr3_aa: CASSTGTGGEAFF; cdr3_nt: TGTGCCAGCTCAACGGGGACAGGCGGTGAAGCTTTCTTT
d_call: .; v_call: TRBV28; j_call: TRBJ2-2; clone_size: .; cdr3_aa: CASNLALGSTGELFF; cdr3_nt: TGTGCCAGCAACCTTGCCTTAGGGAGCACCGGGGAGCTGTTTTTT
d_call: .; v_call: TRBV18; j_call: TRBJ1-5; clone_size: .; cdr3_aa: CATRRDSYQPQHF; cdr3_nt: TGTGCCACCCGCCGCGACAGTTATCAGCCCCAGCATTTT
d_call: .; v_call: TRBV9; j_call: TRBJ1-3; clone_size: .; cdr3_aa: CASSALQAFDSGNTIYF; cdr3_nt: TGTGCCAGCAGCGCCCTTCAGGCCTTTGACTCTGGAAACACCATATATTTT
d_call: TRBD1; v_call: TRBV11-3; j_call: TRBJ1-1; clone_size: .; cdr3_aa: CASSLERTGDTEAFF; cdr3_nt: TGTGCCAGCAGCTTAGAAAGGACAGGAGACACTGAAGCTTTCTTT
d_call: TRBD2; v_call: TRBV14; j_call: TRBJ2-5; clone_size: .; cdr3_aa: CASSPTSGAFQETQYF; cdr3_nt: TGTGCCAGCAGCCCGACTAGCGGAGCTTTTCAAGAGACCCAGTACTTC
d_call: .; v_call: TRBV30; j_call: TRBJ1-1; clone_size: .; cdr3_aa: CAWSVGTTNTEAFF; cdr3_nt: TGTGCCTGGAGTGTCGGGACAACTAACACTGAAGCTTTCTTT
d_call: TRBD1; v_call: TRBV6-5; j_call: TRBJ1-3; clone_size: few; cdr3_aa: CASSYSRDRGYTIYF; cdr3_nt: TGTGCCAGCAGTTACTCGAGGGACAGGGGATACACCATATATTTT
d_call: .; v_call: TRBV7-9; j_call: TRBJ1-2; clone_size: .; cdr3_aa: CASARAGLHGYTF; cdr3_nt: TGTGCCAGCGCCCGGGCGGGGCTTCATGGCTACACCTTC
d_call: TRBD1; v_call: TRBV14; j_call: TRBJ1-1; clone_size: .; cdr3_aa: CASSQLLTGPAFF; cdr3_nt: TGTGCCAGCAGTCAACTCCTGACAGGGCCAGCTTTCTTT
d_call: .; v_call: TRBV12-3/TRBV12-4; j_call: TRBJ1-2; clone_size: few; cdr3_aa: CASRVGGAYGYTF; cdr3_nt: TGTGCCAGCAGGGTTGGGGGGGCCTATGGCTACACCTTC
d_call: TRBD1; v_call: TRBV6-4; j_call: TRBJ1-2; clone_size: .; cdr3_aa: CASSAQGGGSYTF; cdr3_nt: TGTGCCAGCAGTGCCCAGGGGGGTGGAAGCTACACCTTC
d_call: .; v_call: TRBV29-1; j_call: TRBJ1-3; clone_size: .; cdr3_aa: CSVEIPLGAGPKGNTIYF; cdr3_nt: TGCAGCGTTGAAATTCCGCTGGGGGCAGGGCCGAAAGGAAACACCATATATTTT
d_call: TRBD1; v_call: TRBV19; j_call: TRBJ1-2; clone_size: .; cdr3_aa: CASRRQGAIPYGYTF; cdr3_nt: TGTGCCAGTAGACGTCAGGGGGCTATACCATATGGCTACACCTTC
d_call: TRBD2; v_call: TRBV27; j_call: TRBJ2-5; clone_size: .; cdr3_aa: CASSLVLAGRETQYF; cdr3_nt: TGTGCCAGCAGTTTAGTCCTAGCGGGAAGGGAGACCCAGTACTTC
d_call: .; v_call: TRBV2; j_call: TRBJ2-1; clone_size: .; cdr3_aa: CASSEYSFSAITYNEQFF; cdr3_nt: TGTGCCAGCAGCGAATACTCTTTCTCAGCGATTACCTACAATGAGCAGTTCTTC
d_call: TRBD1; v_call: TRBV28; j_call: TRBJ1-4; clone_size: .; cdr3_aa: CASQGGWDKLFF; cdr3_nt: TGTGCCAGCCAGGGGGGTTGGGACAAACTGTTTTTT
d_call: .; v_call: TRBV6-5; j_call: TRBJ1-6; clone_size: once; cdr3_aa: CASRSSSGRNSPLHF; cdr3_nt: TGTGCCAGCCGCTCCTCCTCAGGGAGGAATTCACCCCTCCACTTT
d_call: .; v_call: TRBV11-2; j_call: TRBJ2-7; clone_size: .; cdr3_aa: CASSLLGGYHEQYF; cdr3_nt: TGTGCCAGCAGCTTATTAGGGGGATACCACGAGCAGTACTTC
d_call: .; v_call: TRBV2; j_call: TRBJ1-1; clone_size: .; cdr3_aa: CASSVGGEGTGAEAFF; cdr3_nt: TGTGCCAGCAGTGTCGGAGGAGAGGGTACGGGGGCTGAAGCTTTCTTT
d_call: TRBD2; v_call: TRBV5-1; j_call: TRBJ2-2; clone_size: once; cdr3_aa: CASSLGTTNTGELFF; cdr3_nt: TGCGCCAGCAGCTTAGGGACTACGAACACCGGGGAGCTGTTTTTT
d_call: TRBD1; v_call: TRBV2; j_call: TRBJ1-4; clone_size: once; cdr3_aa: CASNTYGTVNNEKLFF; cdr3_nt: TGTGCCAGCAATACGTACGGGACAGTTAATAATGAAAAACTGTTTTTT
d_call: .; v_call: TRBV5-6; j_call: TRBJ1-5; clone_size: once; cdr3_aa: CASSLEGARSPNQPQHF; cdr3_nt: TGTGCCAGCAGCTTGGAAGGGGCAAGGTCCCCCAATCAGCCCCAGCATTTT
d_call: .; v_call: TRBV28; j_call: TRBJ1-2; clone_size: .; cdr3_aa: CASSLDGSTGYTF; cdr3_nt: TGTGCCAGCAGTTTAGATGGCTCCACTGGCTACACCTTC
d_call: .; v_call: TRBV7-9; j_call: TRBJ1-4; clone_size: .; cdr3_aa: CASSLVWTEGEKLFF; cdr3_nt: TGTGCCAGCAGCTTAGTCTGGACAGAAGGGGAAAAACTGTTTTTT
d_call: .; v_call: TRBV27; j_call: TRBJ1-5; clone_size: .; cdr3_aa: CASSLRGIDNQPQHF; cdr3_nt: TGTGCCAGCAGTTTGCGGGGGATAGACAATCAGCCCCAGCATTTT
d_call: TRBD1; v_call: TRBV6-5; j_call: TRBJ1-5; clone_size: once; cdr3_aa: CASSLRDRVQPQHF; cdr3_nt: TGTGCCAGCAGTCTCCGGGACAGGGTACAGCCCCAGCATTTT
d_call: .; v_call: TRBV18; j_call: TRBJ2-3; clone_size: .; cdr3_aa: CASSARPSTDTQYF; cdr3_nt: TGTGCCAGCTCGGCTAGACCTAGCACAGATACGCAGTATTTT
d_call: TRBD1; v_call: TRBV29-1; j_call: TRBJ1-5; clone_size: .; cdr3_aa: CSVGGQNDQPQHF; cdr3_nt: TGCAGCGTGGGGGGACAGAACGATCAGCCCCAGCATTTT
d_call: TRBD1; v_call: TRBV19; j_call: TRBJ1-2; clone_size: .; cdr3_aa: CASKDRDRGYGYTF; cdr3_nt: TGTGCCAGTAAGGACCGGGACAGGGGCTATGGCTACACCTTC
d_call: .; v_call: TRBV18; j_call: TRBJ1-1; clone_size: .; cdr3_aa: CASSPGGVRTEAFF; cdr3_nt: TGTGCCAGCTCACCAGGAGGGGTGCGCACTGAAGCTTTCTTT
d_call: TRBD2; v_call: TRBV18; j_call: TRBJ2-4; clone_size: once; cdr3_aa: CASSPAGGLGNIQYF; cdr3_nt: TGTGCCAGCTCACCCGCGGGAGGGTTAGGAAACATTCAGTACTTC
d_call: .; v_call: TRBV6-6; j_call: TRBJ1-5; clone_size: .; cdr3_aa: CASSYPVGGSNQPQHF; cdr3_nt: TGTGCCAGCAGTTACCCAGTGGGGGGGAGCAATCAGCCCCAGCATTTT
d_call: .; v_call: TRBV28; j_call: TRBJ2-5; clone_size: .; cdr3_aa: CASRRAKETQYF; cdr3_nt: TGTGCCTCAAGGCGGGCCAAAGAGACCCAGTACTTC
d_call: .; v_call: TRBV5-1; j_call: TRBJ2-5; clone_size: .; cdr3_aa: CASRPGQLQQETQYF; cdr3_nt: TGCGCCAGCAGACCAGGACAGCTTCAACAAGAGACCCAGTACTTC
d_call: .; v_call: TRBV9; j_call: TRBJ2-3; clone_size: .; cdr3_aa: CASNPSGTDTQYF; cdr3_nt: TGTGCCAGCAACCCCAGCGGCACAGATACGCAGTATTTT
d_call: .; v_call: TRBV2; j_call: TRBJ1-2; clone_size: .; cdr3_aa: CASRRQSSNYGYTF; cdr3_nt: TGTGCCAGCAGAAGACAGTCTTCTAACTATGGCTACACCTTC
d_call: .; v_call: TRBV3-1/TRBV3-2; j_call: TRBJ1-1; clone_size: few; cdr3_aa: CASSQDPLGPTEAFF; cdr3_nt: TGTGCCAGCAGCCAAGATCCCCTGGGGCCCACTGAAGCTTTCTTT
d_call: .; v_call: TRBV19; j_call: TRBJ1-1; clone_size: .; cdr3_aa: CASSIPGQRREAFF; cdr3_nt: TGTGCCAGTAGTATCCCCGGACAGCGGCGTGAAGCTTTCTTT
d_call: TRBD1; v_call: TRBV10-3; j_call: TRBJ1-1; clone_size: .; cdr3_aa: CAISWTGDTEAFF; cdr3_nt: TGTGCCATCAGCTGGACAGGGGACACTGAAGCTTTCTTT
d_call: TRBD2; v_call: TRBV6-5; j_call: TRBJ2-5; clone_size: .; cdr3_aa: CASSYSGGSGETQYF; cdr3_nt: TGTGCCAGCAGTTACTCCGGCGGGAGTGGAGAGACCCAGTACTTC
d_call: .; v_call: TRBV29-1; j_call: TRBJ1-2; clone_size: .; cdr3_aa: CSVETPNYGYTF; cdr3_nt: TGCAGCGTTGAGACACCCAACTATGGCTACACCTTC
d_call: TRBD2; v_call: TRBV19; j_call: TRBJ2-3; clone_size: .; cdr3_aa: CASSILAGGSTDTQYF; cdr3_nt: TGTGCCAGTAGTATACTGGCGGGAGGTAGCACAGATACGCAGTATTTT
d_call: .; v_call: TRBV6-1; j_call: TRBJ1-2; clone_size: .; cdr3_aa: CASSEGPSGYTF; cdr3_nt: TGTGCCAGCAGTGAAGGGCCCAGTGGCTACACCTTC
d_call: .; v_call: TRBV12-3/TRBV12-4; j_call: TRBJ1-1; clone_size: .; cdr3_aa: CASSPVNTEAFF; cdr3_nt: TGTGCCAGCAGTCCGGTGAACACTGAAGCTTTCTTT